The 21 T cell receptor beta chains below all came from one sample that was sequenced in a study of blood T cell repertoires in COVID-19. Clones were sequenced by immunoSEQ multiplex PCR, and TCRdb holds only the in-frame ones, with some missing. The repertoire includes some 520,000 clones, roughly nine tenths of them detected once, and about 1% sits in the top ten. Sequencing used peripheral blood. The receptor source for this set is a young man with COVID-19, enrolled during active disease.

The chain is built from TRBV19 and TRBJ2-7; the D is unclear. CDR1 is LNHDA and CDR2 is SQIVND in the germline V gene (reference sequence). The CDR3 consists of 11 residues. Trimming left V 3 bases short and J 6 bases short, with 6 bases between. The CDR3 bases are TGTGCCAGTAGTATGGAGAGCGAGCAGTACTTC. This gives the protein CASSMESEQYF.

This chain uses TRBV5-1 with TRBJ2-7, with TRBD2 matching over 12 bases. Looked up from germline, CDR1 is SGHRS and CDR2 is YFSETQ. Unmatched junction bases numbered 5, after V lost 0 bases and J lost 1 base. This CDR3 is 17 amino acids long. The chain's CDR3 is CASSLGLAGAYSYEQYF. The CDR3 coding sequence is TGCGCCAGCAGCTTGGGACTAGCGGGGGCCTATTCCTACGAGCAGTACTTC. Drawing the rest from reference TRBV5-1 and TRBJ2-7, the complete variable domain is KAGVTQTPRYLIKTRGQQVTLSCSPISGHRSVSWYQQTPGQGLQFLFEYFSETQRNKGNFPGRFSGRQFSNSRSEMNVSTLELGDSALYLCASSLGLAGAYSYEQYFGPGTRLTVT.

The DNA for the CDR3 is TGTGCCAGTAGGGACAGGAACACCGGGGAGCTGTTTTTT. Residues: CASRDRNTGELFF. The genes are TRBV19 and TRBJ2-2; perhaps TRBD1 as D (6 bases). V lost 6 bases, J lost 1 base, and 6 bases lay in between. Looked up from germline, CDR1 is LNHDA and CDR2 is SQIVND (reference sequence). The CDR3 has 13 amino acids.

The V gene is TRBV28, the J gene TRBJ1-1, with D uncertain. The CDR3 consists of 15 residues. V shed 3 bases and J shed 1 base, with 12 bases lying between them. Germline V gene lookup returns CDR1 MDHEN and CDR2 SYDVKM. This CDR3 is CASSFGRRGNTEAFF. The CDR3 DNA follows: TGTGCCAGCAGTTTTGGACGCCGGGGGAACACTGAAGCTTTCTTT.

This chain joins TRBV25-1 and TRBJ2-2; 7 bases map to TRBD1. V was pared by 9 bases and J by 6 bases, with 7 bases of the junction left unmatched. The CDR3 loop spans 13 amino acids. Germline CDR1 and CDR2: MGHDK and SYGVNS. The CDR3 is CASKQGMSGELFF. The CDR3 DNA is TGTGCCAGTAAACAGGGGATGTCCGGGGAGCTGTTTTTT.

The chain carries TRBV30 and TRBJ2-1; D possibly corresponds to TRBD1 (6 bases). Trimming left V 2 bases short and J 1 base short, with 9 bases between. The CDR3 covers 14 residues. The V gene's germline CDR1 is GTSNPN and CDR2 SVGIG (reference sequence). CDR3 sequence reads: CAWSKGQSYNEQFF. The CDR3 DNA follows: TGTGCCTGGAGTAAGGGACAATCCTACAATGAGCAGTTCTTC.

The chain links TRBV2 to TRBJ1-2, with TRBD1 identical over 10 bases. Trimming at V came to 3 bases and at J to 6 bases, leaving 1 base not matched to a gene. The CDR3 length is 13 residues. Per germline, CDR1 SNHLY and CDR2 FYNNEI. The CDR3: CASSDGTGDGYTF. In DNA form, the CDR3 reads TGTGCCAGCAGTGACGGGACAGGGGATGGCTACACCTTC. Full variable domain (rest looked up from reference TRBV2 and TRBJ1-2): EPEVTQTPSHQVTQMGQEVILRCVPISNHLYFYWYRQILGQKVEFLVSFYNNEISEKSEIFDDQFSVERPDGSNFTLKIRSTKLEDSAMYFCASSDGTGDGYTFGSGTRLTVV.

This clone has only one observation. The gene calls are TRBV18 and TRBJ2-5; 8 nucleotides agree with TRBD1. Germline V lookup: CDR1 KGHSH, CDR2 LQKENI. This CDR3 spans 13 amino acids. V was pared by 4 bases and J by 5 bases, with 3 bases of the junction left unmatched. The DNA of the CDR3 is TGTGCCAGCTCACGAGGACAGGGCGAGACCCAGTACTTC. It yields the protein CASSRGQGETQYF.

The rearrangement joins TRBV19 to TRBJ2-2; possible D gene TRBD2, 6 bases. V lost 7 bases, J lost 6 bases, and 21 bases lay in between. In germline, CDR1 is LNHDA, CDR2 SQIVND (reference sequence). This CDR3 is 16 amino acids long. CDR3 loop: CASIGEDGRRAGELFF. The CDR3 region has the DNA TGTGCCAGTATCGGTGAAGACGGGAGAAGGGCCGGGGAGCTGTTTTTT. Full variable domain (missing parts from reference TRBV19 and TRBJ2-2): DGGITQSPKYLFRKEGQNVTLSCEQNLNHDAMYWYRQDPGQGLRLIYYSQIVNDFQKGDIAEGYSVSREKKESFPLTVTSAQKNPTAFYLCASIGEDGRRAGELFFGEGSRLTVL.

V usage is TRBV19 and J usage is TRBJ2-6; no firm D call. CDR3 length: 16 amino acids. Germline-derived CDR1 and CDR2 are LNHDA and SQIVND (reference sequence). The V end was cut by 5 bases, the J end by 0 bases, with 11 bases between. The CDR3: CASSPNGDSGANVLTF. As DNA, the CDR3 is TGTGCCAGTAGTCCTAACGGTGACTCTGGGGCCAACGTCCTGACTTTC.

The chain couples TRBV20-1 to TRBJ2-7; possible D gene TRBD2, 6 bases. The germline V gene encodes CDR1 DFQATT and CDR2 SNEGSKA (reference sequence). V was cut by 3 bases and J by 7 bases, with 19 bases left in between. The CDR3 is 14 amino acids. As DNA, the CDR3 is TGCAGTGCTAGTGTTGCGACTAGTTCGTTTGAGCAGTACTTC. Residues: CSASVATSSFEQYF.

The chain uses TRBV5-6 and TRBJ1-2, with 9 nucleotides matching TRBD1. This CDR3 has 17 residues. The germline V gene encodes CDR1 SGHDT and CDR2 YYEEEE. V was clipped by 2 bases and J by 8 bases; unmatched bases: 16. The CDR3 spells CASSLRTGALPERGYTF. The CDR3 DNA follows: TGTGCCAGCAGCTTAAGGACAGGGGCTCTACCCGAGAGGGGCTACACCTTC.

The chain uses TRBV6-5 and TRBJ1-5, with 7 bases aligning to TRBD1. Per germline, CDR1 MNHEY and CDR2 SVGAGI. This CDR3 is built from 14 residues. V gave up 6 bases and J gave up 7 bases; unmatched junction bases: 9. In DNA form, the CDR3 reads TGTGCCAGCAGGAAAGACAGGGAAGGCCAGCCCCAGCATTTT. This sequence encodes CASRKDREGQPQHF.

J is TRBJ2-7 and V is TRBV5-1; no firm D call. V lost 3 bases to trimming and J lost 0 bases, with 13 bases between them. The CDR3 is 15 residues long. The germline gives CDR1 SGHRS, CDR2 YFSETQ. CDR3 residues: CASSSTGGNSYEQYF. DNA for the CDR3: TGCGCCAGCAGCTCCACCGGCGGTAACTCCTACGAGCAGTACTTC. Full variable domain (outside the CDR3, taken from reference TRBV5-1 and TRBJ2-7): KAGVTQTPRYLIKTRGQQVTLSCSPISGHRSVSWYQQTPGQGLQFLFEYFSETQRNKGNFPGRFSGRQFSNSRSEMNVSTLELGDSALYLCASSSTGGNSYEQYFGPGTRLTVT.

This clone came up a few times. This rearrangement joins TRBV7-8 to TRBJ1-5; D ambiguous. This CDR3 is built from 15 residues. The V and J ends lost 5 bases and 0 bases respectively, with 11 bases between them. Germline lookup yields CDR1 SGHVS and CDR2 FQNEAQ. CDR3 sequence reads: CASSPTGYSNQPQHF. In nucleotides, the CDR3 is TGTGCCAGCAGCCCGACGGGTTATAGCAATCAGCCCCAGCATTTT.

Only a few counts were recorded for this clone. The V and J genes are TRBV4-2 and TRBJ1-4; 7 nucleotides align to TRBD1. This CDR3 region has 16 residues. The germline V gene encodes CDR1 LGHNA and CDR2 YNFKEQ. The ends lost 2 bases at V and 0 bases at J; junction bases unmatched: 3. The CDR3 sequence is CASSQTDRATNEKLFF. The CDR3 bases are TGTGCCAGCAGCCAAACAGACAGGGCAACTAATGAAAAACTGTTTTTT.

V usage is TRBV6-5 and J usage is TRBJ2-1, with D possibly TRBD1 on 5 matching bases. This CDR3 spans 15 amino acids. Germline V gene lookup returns CDR1 MNHEY and CDR2 SVGAGI. Between the trimmed V and J ends, which lost 2 bases and 8 bases, there was a span of 16 bases. CDR3 amino acids: CASSYGATSSHEQFF. In DNA form, the CDR3 reads TGTGCCAGCAGTTACGGGGCTACCTCGTCCCATGAGCAGTTCTTC.

The chain employs TRBV28 and TRBJ2-5, with TRBD2 identical over 7 bases. CDR1 MDHEN and CDR2 SYDVKM come from the germline V gene. J lost 4 bases, V lost 6 bases, and 11 bases had no gene match. This CDR3 comprises 15 residues. CDR3 in amino acids: CASSSGGGLLETQYF. CDR3 coding DNA: TGTGCCAGCAGCTCCGGGGGAGGGCTTTTAGAGACCCAGTACTTC.

V is TRBV2 and J is TRBJ2-1; the match to TRBD2 covers 11 bases. The CDR3 runs 15 residues. The V and J ends lost 4 bases and 7 bases, in that order; junction bases with no gene match: 6. Germline V gene sequence: CDR1 SNHLY, CDR2 FYNNEI. The chain's CDR3 is CASSGRLAGKNEQFF. Written as DNA, the CDR3 is TGTGCCAGCAGTGGAAGACTAGCGGGGAAAAATGAGCAGTTCTTC.

The chain joins TRBV2 to TRBJ1-2, with a tentative D call TRBD1 (5 bases). V was clipped by 6 bases and J by 7 bases, with 15 bases between them. Germline CDR1 SNHLY, CDR2 FYNNEI. This CDR3 contains 13 residues. The CDR3 protein is CASRIQDVSGYTF. Here the CDR3 DNA reads TGTGCCAGCAGAATACAGGACGTCTCTGGCTACACCTTC. The entire variable domain, with the rest obtained from reference TRBV2 and TRBJ1-2, is as follows: EPEVTQTPSHQVTQMGQEVILRCVPISNHLYFYWYRQILGQKVEFLVSFYNNEISEKSEIFDDQFSVERPDGSNFTLKIRSTKLEDSAMYFCASRIQDVSGYTFGSGTRLTVV.

This rearrangement joins TRBV15 to TRBJ2-4, with TRBD2 as a possible D gene (5 bases). The CDR3 runs 14 residues. CDR1 and CDR2 (germline): LNHNV, YYDKDF (reference sequence). The V end lost 3 bases, the J end lost 5 bases, and 11 bases lay between the germline ends. The CDR3 coding sequence is TGTGCCACCAGCAGCGCCGGGATAGAAAACATTCAGTACTTC. Translating gives CATSSAGIENIQYF.